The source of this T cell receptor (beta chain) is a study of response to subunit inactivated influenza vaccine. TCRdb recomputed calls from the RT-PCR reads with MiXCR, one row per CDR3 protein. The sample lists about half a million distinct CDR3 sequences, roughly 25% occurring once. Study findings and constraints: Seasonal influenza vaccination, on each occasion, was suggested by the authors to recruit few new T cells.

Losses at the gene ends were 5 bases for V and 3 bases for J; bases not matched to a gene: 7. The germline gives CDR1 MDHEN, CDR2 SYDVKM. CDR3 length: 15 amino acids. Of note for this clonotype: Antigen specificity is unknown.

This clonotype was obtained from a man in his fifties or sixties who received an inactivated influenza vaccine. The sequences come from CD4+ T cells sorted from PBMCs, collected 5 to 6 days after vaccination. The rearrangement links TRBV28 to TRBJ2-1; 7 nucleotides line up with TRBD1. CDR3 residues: CASSDRQGNYNEQFF. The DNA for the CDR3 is TGTGCCAGCAGTGATCGACAGGGAAACTACAATGAGCAGTTCTTC.